This note documents a single TCR beta chain sequence. Its specificity is not known. Using RNA transcripts as the source, TCR beta CDR3 regions were amplified. A first-round RT-PCR of the TCR CDR3 used the HTBI primer set. Each CDR3 protein gets one entry after TCRdb re-called the multiplex PCR reads with MiXCR. The table lists nearly 600,000 distinct CDR3 sequences, 11% to 15% of them singletons. The record originates from a study of T cells in Graves' hyperthyroidism and ophthalmopathy. Study-wide findings and caveats: Model predictions of ophthalmopathy came a median 6.5 months before onset.

Recently diagnosed hyperthyroidism of less than 2 months' duration affected patients aged 18 to 65. Those patients with uncontrolled infection, other autoimmune disease, pregnancy or lactation were excluded. First hyperthyroidism diagnosis is when the blood sample was obtained, before any ophthalmopathy symptoms. This receptor was obtained from a woman in her twenties or thirties with Graves' hyperthyroidism that later progressed to Graves' ophthalmopathy. Sample: blood.

The CDR3 bases are TGTGCCAGCAGCGCCCTGGGCGGAAATAGCAATCAGCCCCAGCATTTT. Its protein product is CASSALGGNSNQPQHF. The rearrangement joins TRBV7-9 to TRBJ1-5; no clear D. CDR1 and CDR2 from the germline V gene are SEHNR and FQNEAQ (reference sequence). The V gene lost 5 bases and the J gene lost 0 bases, with 14 bases spanning the gap. This CDR3 region has 16 residues.